This TCR beta chain was obtained from a study of blood T cells in healthy people across ages. Trimming left V 3 bases short and J 0 bases short, with 18 bases between. The CDR3 runs to 17 residues. CDR1 and CDR2 from the germline V gene are SGHRS and YFSETQ. Sample-barcoded 5' priming and a J-beta primer mix drove a second PCR of 7 to 11 cycles. A single record per CDR3 protein comes from TCRdb applying MiXCR to the 5' RACE reads. The data hold 1.5 million to 2 million distinct CDR3 sequences, with 28% observed a single time. The TCR was taken from a woman aged 30 to 39 in good health. The sample consisted of blood. The chain couples TRBV5-1 to TRBJ2-5, with D possibly matching TRBD1 (6 bases). The CDR3 coding sequence is TGCGCCAGCAGCTATTCAGCCCCACGGACAGACCAAGAGACCCAGTACTTC. Encoded protein: CASSYSAPRTDQETQYF.